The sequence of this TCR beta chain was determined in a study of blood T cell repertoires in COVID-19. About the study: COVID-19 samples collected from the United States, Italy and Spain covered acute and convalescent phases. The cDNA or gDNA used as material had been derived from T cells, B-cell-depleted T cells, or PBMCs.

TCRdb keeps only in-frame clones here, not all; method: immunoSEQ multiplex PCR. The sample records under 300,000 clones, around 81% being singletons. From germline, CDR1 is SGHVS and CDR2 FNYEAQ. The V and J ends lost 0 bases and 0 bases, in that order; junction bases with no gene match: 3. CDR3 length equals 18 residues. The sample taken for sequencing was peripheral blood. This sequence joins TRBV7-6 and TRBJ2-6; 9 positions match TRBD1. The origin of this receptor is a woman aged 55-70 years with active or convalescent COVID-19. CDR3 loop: CASSLAGQGPSGANVLTF. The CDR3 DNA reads TGTGCCAGCAGCTTAGCGGGACAGGGTCCCTCTGGGGCCAACGTCCTGACTTTC.